The T cell receptor beta chain under discussion was sequenced for a study of tumor-infiltrating lymphocytes in primary liver carcinoma. As regards this clonotype: Its antigen is still unknown.

Co-extraction of both nucleic acids (RNA and DNA) used roughly 18-34 mg of unsorted bulk tissue. Donors were untreated and chronically infected with HBV. With 5 bases removed from V and 6 bases from J, the gap between germline ends came to 22 bases. CDR3 length: 16 amino acids. Using a constant-region primer together with ProtoScript II reverse transcriptase, TCR beta cDNA was made from about 500 ng of total RNA. The TCR beta library was amplified through three nested multiplex PCR rounds in a modified ARM-PCR procedure. The first two PCR rounds used TRBV1-TRBV30 primers with a Cbeta primer, nine to ten cycles each. TCRdb analysed the multiplex PCR reads with MiXCR anew, one entry per CDR3 protein. The sample holds under 150,000 distinct CDR3 sequences, about two thirds seen once. Whole-study results and caveats: Tumor-adjacent and tumor-blood pairs showed less overlap than tumor region pairs. The 250 largest clones made up significantly more of tumor than blood repertoires (p = 0.039).

The receptor was isolated from a woman aged 55-75 years with primary liver carcinoma and hepatitis B virus infection. The chain recombines TRBV12-3 or TRBV12-4 with TRBJ1-2, with D perhaps matching TRBD1 (5 bases). Sequencing was done on a sample of tumor-adjacent normal liver tissue. The CDR3, as DNA: TGTGCCAGCAGTGGCCCCAGCTTGACCGGGACGAATGGCTACACCTTC. Translating it yields CASSGPSLTGTNGYTF.